The present TCR beta chain was sequenced within a study of blood T cell repertoires in COVID-19. Study at large: Sample material is recorded as cDNA or gDNA derived from T cells, B-cell-depleted T cells, or PBMCs.

Clones were sequenced by immunoSEQ multiplex PCR, and TCRdb holds only the in-frame ones, with some missing. The table records around 190,000 clones, roughly 80% of them present only once. Germline V lookup: CDR1 MNHEY, CDR2 SMNVEV (reference sequence). V shed 5 bases, J shed 2 bases, and the junction held 12 bases outside the gene matches. The CDR3 totals 18 residues. The material sequenced was peripheral blood. This receptor was taken from a woman in her fifties or sixties with acute or convalescent COVID-19. The V call is TRBV27, the J call TRBJ1-1, with TRBD1 matching 12 bases. The CDR3 reads CASSPRGTGGSLNTEAFF. CDR3 nucleotides: TGTGCCAGCAGTCCGCGAGGGACAGGGGGCTCACTTAACACTGAAGCTTTCTTT.